The present T cell receptor (beta chain) was sequenced within a study of cytomegalovirus exposure and HLA in healthy donors. This clone has only one observation. 60 Vbeta and 13 Jbeta primers were used in PCR. The table came from immunoSEQ multiplex PCR; TCRdb's copy has only in-frame clones and leaves some out. The sample includes under 200,000 clones, around 77% of them seen just once. V gave up 9 bases and J gave up 8 bases; unmatched junction bases: 12. This CDR3 comprises 14 residues. CDR1 ENHRY and CDR2 SYGVKD come from the germline V gene. The TCR sequence derives from a man aged 55-75 years in good health and CMV-seronegative. This rearrangement joins TRBV10-3 to TRBJ2-1; TRBD2 agrees at 8 bases. Sequenced input: PBMCs. DNA of the CDR3: TGTGCCATTGCACGTAGCGGGGTGGAGGATGAGCAGTTCTTC. Protein sequence: CAIARSGVEDEQFF.